This TCR beta chain derives from a study of blood T cells in healthy people across ages. Findings and caveats of the study: A roughly linear age-dependent decrease characterized TCR beta diversity per million T cells.

On this clonotype: Its antigen is not known.

With a J-beta primer mix and a sample-barcoded 5' primer, a second PCR ran about 6 to 11 cycles. A 12-random-nucleotide template-switch adaptor tagged each cDNA molecule. TCRdb called the 5' RACE reads again in MiXCR, with one record for every CDR3 protein. This table holds 800,000 to 950,000 distinct CDR3 sequences, about 29% found once. This CDR3 spans 12 amino acids. In germline, CDR1 is SGHRS, CDR2 YFSETQ. V was cut by 1 base and J by 5 bases, with 7 bases left in between. The extraction recovered at least 5.5 micrograms of total RNA per sample. These data also formed part of another study, on T cells of mothers and their children. This second study says: The sample comes from fewer than 10 healthy Caucasian donors: mothers and children.

The receptor comes from a woman aged 40 to 50 in good health. Input material: blood. The chain joins TRBV5-1 to TRBJ2-7; no clear D gene. CDR3 bases: TGCGCCAGCAGCTTGAATGCCAACGAGCAGTACTTC. It yields the protein CASSLNANEQYF.